Presented here are 7 T cell receptor beta chains from one specimen sequenced in a study of blood T cells in healthy people across ages. PCR was performed a second time for about 7 to 12 cycles using a sample-barcoded 5' primer and a J-beta primer mix. One entry per CDR3 protein, called by TCRdb with MiXCR from the 5' RACE reads. The sample lists 650,000 to 1,000,000 distinct CDR3 sequences, about 37% occurring once. The sample comprised blood. These receptors all come from a man aged 18 to 30 in good health.

This clonotype was seen more than once but under ten times. This chain links TRBV10-3 with TRBJ2-7; no clear D. This CDR3 has 14 amino acids. V shed 5 bases and J shed 1 base, with 12 bases lying between them. Germline V gene lookup returns CDR1 ENHRY and CDR2 SYGVKD. The DNA for the CDR3 is TGTGCCATCAGTTTGAAGGAAGCGTCCTACGAGCAGTACTTC. This encodes CAISLKEASYEQYF.

This clonotype showed up many times. The chain is built from TRBV5-1 and TRBJ2-1; D is uncertain. The CDR3 length is 12 residues. V lost 2 bases and J 6 bases, leaving 6 bases between the germline ends. From germline, CDR1 is SGHRS and CDR2 YFSETQ. DNA for the CDR3: TGCGCCAGCAGCTTCCGAGGCAATGAGCAGTTCTTC. This codes for CASSFRGNEQFF.

This chain links TRBV6-6 with TRBJ2-5; D might be TRBD1 (5 bases). CDR1 and CDR2 (germline): MNHNY, SVGAGI (reference sequence). Trimming left V 0 bases short and J 11 bases short, with 16 bases between. The CDR3 sequence is 14 residues long. CDR3 nucleotide sequence: TGTGCCAGCAGTTACTCCTTAGACAGAAATGAGCAGTACTTC. Its protein product is CASSYSLDRNEQYF.

This clonotype occurred a few times. This sequence joins TRBV6-2 or TRBV6-3 and TRBJ2-1; D unclear. This CDR3 contains 17 residues. Germline assignment: CDR1 MNHEY and CDR2 SVGEGT. V was trimmed by 0 bases and J by 0 bases, leaving 12 bases between them. In nucleotides, the CDR3 is TGTGCCAGCAGTTACTCGGTAGTCGCAAGCTCCTACAATGAGCAGTTCTTC. It specifies CASSYSVVASSYNEQFF.

V is TRBV10-3 and J is TRBJ1-5, with 11 bases identical to TRBD1. The ends lost 3 bases at V and 7 bases at J; junction bases unmatched: 5. Germline V gene data show CDR1 as ENHRY and CDR2 as SYGVKD. The CDR3 has 15 residues. This chain's CDR3 is CAISDPGTGGQPQHF. DNA of the CDR3: TGTGCCATCAGTGACCCCGGGACAGGGGGACAGCCCCAGCATTTT.

This clonotype was counted ten times or more. This sequence joins TRBV5-1 and TRBJ1-2; D unclear. The germline V and J ends were trimmed by 0 bases and 1 base, with 7 bases remaining between them. Germline values: CDR1 SGHRS, CDR2 YFSETQ. This CDR3 has 14 residues. The CDR3 is CASSLDPDNYGYTF. DNA for the CDR3: TGCGCCAGCAGCTTGGACCCGGATAACTATGGCTACACCTTC. Complete variable domain (other parts from reference TRBV5-1 and TRBJ1-2): KAGVTQTPRYLIKTRGQQVTLSCSPISGHRSVSWYQQTPGQGLQFLFEYFSETQRNKGNFPGRFSGRQFSNSRSEMNVSTLELGDSALYLCASSLDPDNYGYTFGSGTRLTVV.

The chain carries TRBV20-1 and TRBJ2-1; 7 bases map to TRBD1. The trim removed 3 bases at V and 10 bases at J, leaving 6 bases unmatched. Per germline, CDR1 DFQATT and CDR2 SNEGSKA (reference sequence). This CDR3 comprises 12 residues. CDR3 region: CSASTGVVEQFF. The CDR3 coding sequence is TGCAGTGCTAGTACAGGGGTTGTCGAGCAGTTCTTC.